Each of the 24 T cell receptor beta chains below was sequenced from the same sample in a study of OX40 agonist ivuxolimab in advanced cancers. Here immunoSEQ multiplex PCR was the method, and the copy in TCRdb shows in-frame clones only, minus some. The sample has over 100,000 clones; about nine tenths are singletons. The sequenced sample was CD4+ or CD8+ T cells sorted from blood, obtained in a trial of the OX40 agonist ivuxolimab. The receptor source for this set is an adult with an advanced solid tumor such as melanoma, head and neck, liver or kidney cancer.

J is TRBJ2-3 and V is TRBV6-4; no definite D call. This CDR3 contains 15 residues. Germline loops: CDR1 MRHNA, CDR2 SNTAGT. V was cut by 5 bases and J by 0 bases, with 12 bases left in between. The CDR3 coding sequence is TGTGCCAGCAGTCCAGGTCCCTTAAGCACAGATACGCAGTATTTT. The encoded protein is CASSPGPLSTDTQYF.

The chain links TRBV27 to TRBJ1-5; weak D call: TRBD1 (5 bases). Trimming left V 4 bases short and J 5 bases short, with 9 bases between. The CDR3 contains 13 residues. The germline CDR1 and CDR2 sequences are MNHEY and SMNVEV (reference sequence). The CDR3 sequence is CASSWGEDQPQHF. The CDR3 DNA is TGTGCCAGCAGTTGGGGGGAGGATCAGCCCCAGCATTTT.

The CDR3 region has the DNA TGCGCCAGCAGTGAGACCCGCTCCTACAATGAGCAGTTCTTC. Translation gives CASSETRSYNEQFF. J is TRBJ2-1 and V is TRBV10-1; D uncertain. The germline V gene has CDR1 WNHNN and CDR2 SYGVQD (reference sequence). The CDR3 extends over 14 amino acids. With 2 bases removed from V and 0 bases from J, the gap between germline ends came to 5 bases.

The chain is built from TRBV11-2 and TRBJ1-1; D remains unclear. This CDR3 has 13 residues. V lost 7 bases and J 0 bases, leaving 9 bases between the germline ends. The V gene's germline CDR1 is SGHAT and CDR2 FQNNGV. Here the CDR3 DNA reads TGTGCCAGCACCCGGCCCATGAACACTGAAGCTTTCTTT. This encodes CASTRPMNTEAFF.

V gene TRBV5-6 combines with J gene TRBJ2-7; weak D call: TRBD2 (6 bases). There are 14 residues in the CDR3. The germline V gene encodes CDR1 SGHDT and CDR2 YYEEEE. V was cut by 1 base and J by 6 bases, with 14 bases left in between. CDR3 in DNA: TGTGCCAGCAGCTTGCGGGTCGCCGGGGGCGAGCAGTACTTC. Residues: CASSLRVAGGEQYF.

This chain links TRBV10-3 with TRBJ2-5, with a tentative D call TRBD2 (6 bases). The CDR3 is 15 amino acids. V lost 6 bases to trimming and J lost 2 bases, with 16 bases between them. Germline V gene sequence: CDR1 ENHRY, CDR2 SYGVKD. In DNA form, the CDR3 reads TGTGCCATCAGCCAGAGGGACTCCAAACAAGAGACCCAGTACTTC. It codes for CAISQRDSKQETQYF.

In this sample, this clone turned up a few times. V is TRBV19 and J is TRBJ2-2; D is unresolved. Germline CDR1 LNHDA, CDR2 SQIVND (reference sequence). The CDR3 extends over 14 amino acids. Trimming took off 4 bases at V and 5 bases at J, with 11 bases between the two ends. The CDR3 DNA follows: TGTGCCAGTAGTAAATCGGACGTGACCGGGGAGCTGTTTTTT. This codes for CASSKSDVTGELFF. The entire variable domain, with the rest obtained from reference TRBV19 and TRBJ2-2, is as follows: DGGITQSPKYLFRKEGQNVTLSCEQNLNHDAMYWYRQDPGQGLRLIYYSQIVNDFQKGDIAEGYSVSREKKESFPLTVTSAQKNPTAFYLCASSKSDVTGELFFGEGSRLTVL.

The rearrangement uses TRBV6-1 and TRBJ1-2, with D uncertain. Germline CDR1 reads MNHNS; CDR2 reads SASEGT. V lost 5 bases and J lost 3, with 10 bases in between. The CDR3 loop spans 13 amino acids. CDR3 DNA sequence: TGTGCCAGCAGTTCGGGTGGGGACTATGGCTACACCTTC. This translates into CASSSGGDYGYTF.

The chain employs TRBV10-3 and TRBJ2-2; 7 nucleotides agree with TRBD1. Looked up from germline, CDR1 is ENHRY and CDR2 is SYGVKD. This CDR3 spans 13 amino acids. J gave up 4 bases and V 6 bases, and 2 bases lay outside the gene matches. This CDR3 is CAIRTGSTGELFF. Here the CDR3 DNA reads TGTGCCATCAGGACAGGGAGCACCGGGGAGCTGTTTTTT.

This clone has a handful of counts. The genes are TRBV29-1 and TRBJ2-3; D remains ambiguous. V lost 5 bases to trimming and J lost 0 bases, with 3 bases between them. Germline V gives CDR1 SQVTM, CDR2 ANQGSEA. CDR3 size: 11 residues. The CDR3 sequence is CSVSSTDTQYF. Here the CDR3 DNA reads TGCAGCGTTTCAAGCACAGATACGCAGTATTTT.

This rearrangement joins TRBV16 to TRBJ2-7, with TRBD2 as a possible D gene (7 bases). The CDR3 is 16 residues long. In germline, CDR1 is KGHSY, CDR2 FQNENV. V dropped 4 bases and J dropped 3 bases, with 19 bases sitting between them. CDR3 sequence: CASSLHRVGGVYEQYF. The CDR3 nucleotides read TGTGCCAGCAGCCTTCACAGGGTGGGAGGGGTCTACGAGCAGTACTTC.

The chain is built from TRBV6-1 and TRBJ2-5; TRBD2 might be the D (7 bases). CDR1 is MNHNS, CDR2 SASEGT, per germline. V lost 10 bases, J lost 0 bases, and 12 bases lay in between. The CDR3 consists of 13 residues. Here the CDR3 DNA reads TGTGCCACCGCGGGGGCATACCAAGAGACCCAGTACTTC. Translated, it gives CATAGAYQETQYF.

The chain couples TRBV7-5 to TRBJ2-6; the tabulated D call, TRBD1, remains unverified against the DNA. TRBV7-5 is noted as a pseudogene. CDR3 size: 15 residues. In nucleotides, the CDR3 is TGTGCCAGAAGCTTACCAGGCTCTGGGGCCAACGTCCTGACTTTC. Its protein product is CARSLPGSGANVLTF.

The chain combines TRBV28 with TRBJ2-7, with TRBD2 identical over 8 bases. Per the germline V gene, CDR1 is MDHEN and CDR2 is SYDVKM. V lost 7 bases, J lost 8 bases, and 13 bases stayed unmatched. The CDR3 length is 14 residues. CDR3 residues: CASNTDSGNTKQYF. CDR3 DNA: TGTGCCAGCAATACTGATAGCGGGAATACTAAGCAGTACTTC.

The V and J genes are TRBV7-2 and TRBJ2-6, with 7 bases matching TRBD1. V shed 4 bases and J 4 bases; nucleotides not matched to a gene: 10. Germline V gene sequence: CDR1 SGHTA, CDR2 FQGNSA. The CDR3 sequence is 17 residues long. DNA for the CDR3: TGTGCCAGCAGCTCAGACACAGGGGCCGGGGGGGCCAACGTCCTGACTTTC. Translation: CASSSDTGAGGANVLTF.

This clone showed up just once. This sequence joins TRBV11-3 and TRBJ1-1, with 8 nucleotides matching TRBD1. Germline V gene lookup returns CDR1 SGHNT and CDR2 YENEEA. The trim removed 2 bases at V and 9 bases at J, leaving 5 bases unmatched. This CDR3 is built from 13 residues. CDR3 nucleotide sequence: TGTGCCAGCAGCTTACCAGGACAGGGTAAAGCTTTCTTT. Amino acids: CASSLPGQGKAFF.

V gene TRBV28 combines with J gene TRBJ2-5; 9 nucleotides align to TRBD1. This CDR3 comprises 13 residues. CDR1 MDHEN and CDR2 SYDVKM come from the germline V gene. Trimming removed 5 bases from V and 5 bases from J; junction bases left unmatched: 3. CDR3 sequence (DNA): TGTGCCAGCAGTACCGGACAGGGGGAGACCCAGTACTTC. The encoded protein is CASSTGQGETQYF.

The chain recombines TRBV6-5 with TRBJ1-5; D ambiguous. V lost 2 bases and J lost 7, with 9 bases in between. The CDR3 totals 13 residues. CDR1 MNHEY and CDR2 SVGAGI come from the germline V gene. CDR3: CASSYLGEQPQHF. The CDR3 DNA follows: TGTGCCAGCAGTTACCTTGGGGAGCAGCCCCAGCATTTT.

This clone was detected only once. The chain has TRBV27 and TRBJ2-1, with 9 bases fitting TRBD1. This CDR3 contains 15 residues. The V and J ends lost 4 bases and 5 bases, in that order; junction bases with no gene match: 6. Germline lookup yields CDR1 MNHEY and CDR2 SMNVEV (reference sequence). DNA of the CDR3: TGTGCCAGCAGTTCAGGACAGGGGCCGGACAATGAGCAGTTCTTC. It is translated as CASSSGQGPDNEQFF.

This clone appeared once. The gene calls are TRBV27 and TRBJ2-1; D is unresolved. The CDR3 has 15 amino acids. Germline V gene data show CDR1 as MNHEY and CDR2 as SMNVEV (reference sequence). With 5 bases removed from V and 0 bases from J, the gap between germline ends came to 11 bases. The CDR3 is CASSTHEASYNEQFF. CDR3 sequence (DNA): TGTGCCAGCAGTACACACGAAGCCTCCTACAATGAGCAGTTCTTC.

V usage is TRBV27 and J usage is TRBJ1-6, with TRBD1 as a possible D gene (5 bases). CDR1 and CDR2 (germline): MNHEY, SMNVEV (reference sequence). This CDR3 has 14 amino acids. The V and J ends lost 7 bases and 7 bases respectively, with 14 bases between them. DNA of the CDR3: TGTGCCAGCACTATCCAGAGGGGAAATTCACCCCTCCACTTT. Residues: CASTIQRGNSPLHF.

The J gene is TRBJ2-3, the V gene TRBV5-1, with 8 bases that match TRBD2. V trimming: 4 bases; J trimming: 1 base; junction bases outside the gene matches: 2. The CDR3 is made up of 14 amino acids. Germline-derived CDR1 and CDR2 are SGHRS and YFSETQ. This CDR3 reads CASSQGLGTDTQYF. In nucleotides, the CDR3 is TGCGCCAGCAGCCAGGGACTAGGCACAGATACGCAGTATTTT.

J is TRBJ2-1 and V is TRBV9; unclear D gene. The germline gives CDR1 SGDLS, CDR2 YYNGEE. The CDR3 loop spans 17 amino acids. Trimming removed 3 bases at V and 0 bases at J, with 16 bases between. In nucleotides, the CDR3 is TGTGCCAGCAGCGCGACCCTGATGAAGAGCTCCTACAATGAGCAGTTCTTC. Its protein product is CASSATLMKSSYNEQFF.

The chain recombines TRBV7-9 with TRBJ2-1; TRBD1 aligns across 8 bases. There are 16 residues in the CDR3. CDR1 is SEHNR and CDR2 is FQNEAQ in the germline V gene (reference sequence). V lost 5 bases and J lost 1; bases outside the gene matches: 7. The CDR3 sequence: CASSPSTGGSYNEQFF. CDR3 sequence (DNA): TGTGCCAGCAGCCCTTCAACAGGGGGTTCCTACAATGAGCAGTTCTTC. Variable domain in full (rest from reference TRBV7-9 and TRBJ2-1): DTGVSQNPRHKITKRGQNVTFRCDPISEHNRLYWYRQTLGQGPEFLTYFQNEAQLEKSRLLSDRFSAERPKGSFSTLEIQRTEQGDSAMYLCASSPSTGGSYNEQFFGPGTRLTVL.